This T cell receptor beta chain was captured by sequencing in a study of CD8 T cells in Susac syndrome. The CDR3 totals 14 residues. CDR1 LGHNT and CDR2 FRNRAP come from the germline V gene. The germline V and J ends were trimmed by 1 base and 6 bases, with 10 bases remaining between them. Random hexamers were used to reverse transcribe an amount of about 0.45 to 1 ug RNA. The immunoSEQ assay covered 54 Vbeta and 13 Jbeta segments for CDR3. TCRdb re-called the immunoSEQ multiplex PCR reads through MiXCR, storing one row per CDR3 protein. The sample records about 180,000 distinct CDR3 sequences, around 95% being singletons. Points on this clonotype: Antigen: not known.

CD8+ and CD4+ T cells from blood underwent TCR beta sequencing. Negative isolation was used for CD8+ and CD4+ T cells and FACS enrichment for TEMRA cells. Broader study findings: As the study acknowledged, the number of individuals in its TCR sequencing and HLA analysis was relatively small.

This rearrangement joins TRBV12-5 to TRBJ1-5; tentatively, D is TRBD1 (6 bases). Sequenced sample: CD4+ T cells from PBMCs. The source of this sequence is a human donor with multiple sclerosis. Written as DNA, the CDR3 is TGTGCTAGTGGTTTGGCGACAGGCGGTCAGCCCCAGCATTTT. As protein: CASGLATGGQPQHF.